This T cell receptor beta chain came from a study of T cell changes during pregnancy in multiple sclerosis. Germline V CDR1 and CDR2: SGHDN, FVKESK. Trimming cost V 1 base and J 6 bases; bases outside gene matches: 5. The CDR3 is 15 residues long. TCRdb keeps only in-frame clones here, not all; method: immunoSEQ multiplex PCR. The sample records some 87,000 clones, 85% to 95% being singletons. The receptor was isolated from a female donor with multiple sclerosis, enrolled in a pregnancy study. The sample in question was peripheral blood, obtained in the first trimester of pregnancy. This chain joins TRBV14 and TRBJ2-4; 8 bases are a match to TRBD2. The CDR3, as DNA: TGTGCCAGCAGCCAAGGATCGGGAGGGTTAAACATTCAGTACTTC. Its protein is CASSQGSGGLNIQYF.